These T cell receptor beta chains were read from a single sample in a study of regulatory T cells in long-lasting Graves disease. Each CDR3 protein is one row after TCRdb ran MiXCR on the multiplex PCR reads. Here the sample spans around 480,000 distinct CDR3 sequences, roughly 16% being singletons. These data were also reused for a study on T cells in Graves' hyperthyroidism and ophthalmopathy.

Source: peripheral blood mononuclear cells (PBMCs), taken at new diagnosis, from a patient treated with antithyroid drugs. These TCRs come from a man aged 40-50 years with Graves disease. Both conserved end residues are part of each CDR3. The D gene is left open where the match is weak. Not every row has a clone size; where given, it reads once, few, many or a size class.

abundance	v_gene	d_gene	j_gene	CDR3nt	CDR3aa
few	TRBV27	TRBD1	TRBJ1-6	TGTGCCAGCAGTTCCCAATGGACAGGGCGGAATTCACCCCTCCACTTT	CASSSQWTGRNSPLHF
NA	TRBV29-1	NA	TRBJ1-1	TGCAGCGTTAGGAGCACTGAAGCTTTCTTT	CSVRSTEAFF
many	TRBV7-9	NA	TRBJ2-7	TGTGCCAGCAGCTTCGGAAACAGGGGAGGGTTTGGGGAGCAGTACTTC	CASSFGNRGGFGEQYF
many	TRBV11-2	NA	TRBJ1-1	TGTGCCAGCAGCTTAGTAGCCTTTGGGGTCGCTGAAGCTTTCTTT	CASSLVAFGVAEAFF
NA	TRBV20-1	NA	TRBJ2-3	TGCAGTGCTAGAGCCGCCGAGGGCCCCACAGATACGCAGTATTTT	CSARAAEGPTDTQYF
many	TRBV7-8	NA	TRBJ2-3	TGTGCCAGCAGCCTCAGGGACCGGGGCACAGATACGCAGTATTTT	CASSLRDRGTDTQYF
NA	TRBV12-3/TRBV12-4	NA	TRBJ2-7	TGTGCCAGCAGTTTAGCGGGAAGGGGTCCCTACGAGCAGTACTTC	CASSLAGRGPYEQYF
NA	TRBV27	TRBD1	TRBJ1-4	TGTGCCAGTGGGGACAGGGGTCTTAAAGAAAAACTGTTTTTT	CASGDRGLKEKLFF
NA	TRBV20-1	NA	TRBJ2-1	TGCAGTGCTTCCGAGTCCAGGTGGGCGGGACCCTACAATGAGCAGTTCTTC	CSASESRWAGPYNEQFF
few	TRBV6-9	TRBD2	TRBJ2-1	TGTGCCAGCAGTTATGGCGGGAGTCAAAATGAGCAGTTCTTC	CASSYGGSQNEQFF
few	TRBV7-6	TRBD1	TRBJ2-1	TGTGCCAGCAGCTCGACCGGGACAGGCGGAGACAATGAGCAGTTCTTC	CASSSTGTGGDNEQFF
NA	TRBV28	TRBD1	TRBJ1-2	TGTGCCAGCAGTTCCCACAGGGGGCTCGGCTACACCTTC	CASSSHRGLGYTF
many	TRBV27	TRBD1	TRBJ1-1	TGTGCCAGCAACTACCGCGGGACAGGGGGCCCCTTACGAACTGAAGCTTTCTTT	CASNYRGTGGPLRTEAFF
NA	TRBV29-1	TRBD2	TRBJ2-5	TGCAGCGTTGATATGAGCGGGAGAGGGGAGACCCAGTACTTC	CSVDMSGRGETQYF
NA	TRBV20-1	TRBD2	TRBJ2-1	TGCAGTGCTAGATCGGTAGCGGGCCCCGTCGAACAGTTCTTC	CSARSVAGPVEQFF
many	TRBV24-1	NA	TRBJ1-5	TGTGCCACCAGTGAGGCACACCGGCAGCCCCAGCATTTT	CATSEAHRQPQHF
many	TRBV20-1	TRBD2	TRBJ2-3	TGCAGTGCTAGAGTTAGCGGGAGACCAGATACGCAGTATTTT	CSARVSGRPDTQYF
NA	TRBV29-1	TRBD2	TRBJ2-7	TGCAGCGGTAATACAGGGCACGGGACTAGCATCCACGAGCAGTACTTC	CSGNTGHGTSIHEQYF
NA	TRBV5-8	TRBD1	TRBJ2-2	TGTGCCAGCAGCTCGGGGACAGCCACCGGGGAGCTGTTTTTT	CASSSGTATGELFF
many	TRBV20-1	NA	TRBJ2-1	TGCAGTGCTCCCCTAGGGAATGAGCAGTTCTTC	CSAPLGNEQFF
many	TRBV12-3/TRBV12-4	NA	TRBJ2-1	TGTGCCAGCAGTTTCTTGCAGGGCTACAATGAGCAGTTCTTC	CASSFLQGYNEQFF
few	TRBV6-1	NA	TRBJ1-4	TGTGCCAGCAAGAGTCGGGGGCAGGGAGAAAAACTGTTTTTT	CASKSRGQGEKLFF
few	TRBV6-2/TRBV6-3	TRBD2	TRBJ2-1	TGTGCCAGCAGTCTTTTCGGGAGGAGCTCCTACAATGAGCAGTTCTTC	CASSLFGRSSYNEQFF
NA	TRBV10-2	TRBD1	TRBJ1-5	TGCGCCAGCAGTGAATGGACAGGGGTTTTAGTTGGCAATCAGCCCCAGCATTTT	CASSEWTGVLVGNQPQHF
few	TRBV5-1	NA	TRBJ2-7	TGCGCCAGCAGGCGTGGTCCTCCCTACGAGCAGTACTTC	CASRRGPPYEQYF
NA	TRBV4-1	NA	TRBJ2-1	TGCGCCAGCAGCCTAAAATCGGGACCGGAAAACAATGAGCAGTTCTTC	CASSLKSGPENNEQFF
many	TRBV6-2/TRBV6-3	NA	TRBJ2-7	TGTGCCAGCACTGAGACAGGTCGTCGGGAGCAGTACTTC	CASTETGRREQYF
many	TRBV12-5	NA	TRBJ1-6	TGTGCTAGTGGTTTGCGCTCCGATTCACCCCTCCACTTT	CASGLRSDSPLHF
NA	TRBV20-1	NA	TRBJ1-2	TGCAGTGCTAGACTCTCTGGGCGGGGCGGTCGAGGCTACACCTTC	CSARLSGRGGRGYTF
many	TRBV7-2	TRBD2	TRBJ2-5	TGTGCCAGCAGCTTAACTAGCGGGAGGGCCAGGGAGACCCAGTACTTC	CASSLTSGRARETQYF
few	TRBV6-1	NA	TRBJ1-1	TGTGCCAGCAGTCATAAGACTACTGAAGCTTTCTTT	CASSHKTTEAFF
many	TRBV3-1	NA	TRBJ2-1	TGTGCCAGCAGCCCACCCCCAGGGAAGGGCTCCTACAATGAGCAGTTCTTC	CASSPPPGKGSYNEQFF
many	TRBV28	NA	TRBJ1-5	TGTGCCAGCAGCCCAGGGGCTAGGGGGCCCCAGCATTTT	CASSPGARGPQHF
few	TRBV29-1	TRBD1	TRBJ2-3	TGCAGCGTCGGGGGACAGGGGGCCTCCCCTACTCGCACAGATACGCAGTATTTT	CSVGGQGASPTRTDTQYF
NA	TRBV20-1	NA	TRBJ2-1	TGCAGTGCCGCACCGGGACTCAGAGGAGATGAGCAGTTCTTC	CSAAPGLRGDEQFF
NA	TRBV12-3/TRBV12-4	NA	TRBJ1-2	TGTGCCAGCAGTTTAGGTTTTTACTCCTATGGCTACACCTTC	CASSLGFYSYGYTF
NA	TRBV9	NA	TRBJ2-5	TGTGCCAGCAGCGGTAGGGATTACCAAGAGACCCAGTACTTC	CASSGRDYQETQYF
many	TRBV20-1	TRBD2	TRBJ2-3	TGCAGTGCTAGCGGATCTACCCAACTAGCGGGAGTCTCAGATACGCAGTATTTT	CSASGSTQLAGVSDTQYF
NA	TRBV6-1	TRBD2	TRBJ2-7	TGTGCCAGCACTCCAGGGACTAGCGGGAGGGCCCCGTCCTACGAGCAGTACTTC	CASTPGTSGRAPSYEQYF
NA	TRBV29-1	NA	TRBJ2-2	TGCAGCGTTGAATCTACCAACACCGGGGAGCTGTTTTTT	CSVESTNTGELFF
NA	TRBV9	NA	TRBJ2-3	TGTGCCAGCAGCGCCACAAGCGCAGATACGCAGTATTTT	CASSATSADTQYF
many	TRBV7-2	TRBD1	TRBJ2-1	TGTGCCAGCAGCTTGCGGACAGGGGCCTACAATGAGCAGTTCTTC	CASSLRTGAYNEQFF
few	TRBV20-1	NA	TRBJ1-6	TGCAGTGCTAGTTCGGCTTTTAATTCACCCCTCCACTTT	CSASSAFNSPLHF
NA	TRBV20-1	TRBD1	TRBJ2-4	TGCAGTGCTAGATCCAGGGGGCGCCTAGCCAAAAACATTCAGTACTTC	CSARSRGRLAKNIQYF
many	TRBV7-8	TRBD2	TRBJ2-1	TGTGCCAGCAGCCCCTTAGCGGGATCGGGCGATGAGCAGTTCTTC	CASSPLAGSGDEQFF
many	TRBV9	NA	TRBJ2-1	TGTGCCAGCAACCAACAGGGTTTAAGGGAGCAGTTCTTC	CASNQQGLREQFF
NA	TRBV27	NA	TRBJ2-3	TGTGCCAGCAGTTCGTCAATTTTTGACAGGCCGTCCACAGATACGCAGTATTTT	CASSSSIFDRPSTDTQYF
many	TRBV27	TRBD1	TRBJ1-5	TGTGCCAGCAGTTTACGGGGACAGAGGATCAATAGCAATCAGCCCCAGCATTTT	CASSLRGQRINSNQPQHF
NA	TRBV11-2	NA	TRBJ1-6	TGTGCCAGCAGCCAGGCTTCGGGGATGAGATCACCCCTCCACTTT	CASSQASGMRSPLHF
NA	TRBV6-1	NA	TRBJ1-1	TGTGCCAGCAGCAACGGGGGTCTTGGGACTGAAGCTTTCTTT	CASSNGGLGTEAFF
NA	TRBV9	TRBD2	TRBJ2-2	TGTGCCAGCAGCGTAGGCCTAGCGGGAACCGGGGAGCTGTTTTTT	CASSVGLAGTGELFF
many	TRBV28	NA	TRBJ1-5	TGTGCCAGCAGTCCGTGGGCAGGGGAAGGCAGCAATCAGCCCCAGCATTTT	CASSPWAGEGSNQPQHF
NA	TRBV15	NA	TRBJ1-1	TGTGCCACCAGCAGAGGCTCGATGGAGAGCACTGAAGCTTTCTTT	CATSRGSMESTEAFF
NA	TRBV7-9	TRBD1	TRBJ2-1	TGTGCCAGTTTCCGGGACAGGGTCTACAATGAGCAGTTCTTC	CASFRDRVYNEQFF
NA	TRBV20-1	NA	TRBJ2-5	TGCAGTGCCCCGTACAACCCCAGAGAGACCCAGTACTTC	CSAPYNPRETQYF
many	TRBV2	TRBD1	TRBJ1-4	TGTGCCAGCACCGTGGGCCGTTTACAGGGGACTAATGAAAAACTGTTTTTT	CASTVGRLQGTNEKLFF
few	TRBV5-1	NA	TRBJ1-4	TGCGCCAGCAGCTTGGAGGATGGGGGAGGTGAAAAACTGTTTTTT	CASSLEDGGGEKLFF
few	TRBV6-2/TRBV6-3	NA	TRBJ2-3	TGTGCCAGCAGTTCCGGGGACACAGATACGCAGTATTTT	CASSSGDTDTQYF
many	TRBV20-1	NA	TRBJ2-3	TGCAGTGCTAGAGATCTGGCGGATACGCAGTATTTT	CSARDLADTQYF